The clone carrying this TCR beta chain was seen at least ten times. RNA transcripts provided the source from which TCR beta CDR3 regions were amplified. First-round RT-PCR with HTBI primers amplified the TCR CDR3 region. Each CDR3 protein gets one entry after TCRdb re-called the multiplex PCR reads with MiXCR. This table has about 300,000 distinct CDR3 sequences, approximately 18% appearing once. Germline loops: CDR1 DFQATT, CDR2 SNEGSKA (reference sequence). Deletions cut 0 bases from V and 3 bases from J, with 8 bases between. The CDR3 consists of 14 residues. Exclusion criteria comprised uncontrolled infection, other autoimmune disease, pregnancy or lactation. The data were obtained in a study of T cells in Graves' hyperthyroidism and ophthalmopathy.

Sequencing was carried out using blood. This TCR derives from a man aged 45-65 years with Graves' ophthalmopathy. The chain joins TRBV20-1 to TRBJ2-2; D may be TRBD2 (6 bases). The CDR3 nucleotides are TGCAGTGCTAGAGATCGGAGGGACACCGGGGAGCTGTTTTTT. Its translation: CSARDRRDTGELFF.